Following are 23 T cell receptor beta chains from one sample sequenced in a study of cytomegalovirus exposure and HLA in healthy donors. Primers: 60 Vbeta forward and 13 Jbeta reverse. Data came from immunoSEQ multiplex PCR; TCRdb stores just in-frame clones and leaves some out. Of over 150,000 clones detected, around 85% appear once; the ten largest clones hold about 4.5%. The sequencing sample was made of PBMCs. The receptors were sampled from a man aged 40-55 years in good health and CMV-seronegative.

Here the CDR3 reads CASSSGGFGYTF. CDR3 sequence (DNA): TGTGCCAGCAGCTCAGGGGGCTTTGGCTACACCTTC. The V gene is TRBV7-9, the J gene TRBJ1-2; 8 bases fit TRBD1. The V gene end was trimmed by 4 bases and the J gene end by 7 bases; junction bases not matched to a gene: 2. Germline loops: CDR1 SEHNR, CDR2 FQNEAQ (reference sequence). CDR3 size: 12 residues.

The J gene is TRBJ1-2, the V gene TRBV9; D ambiguous. V was shortened by 3 bases and J by 10 bases, with 19 bases between the two germline ends. In germline, CDR1 is SGDLS, CDR2 YYNGEE. The CDR3 sequence is 14 residues long. CDR3 residues: CASSGHRGQSAYTF. CDR3 DNA sequence: TGTGCCAGCAGCGGCCACCGCGGTCAGAGTGCCTACACCTTC.

In regard to this clone: Other DNA sequences in the same sample also yield this CDR3. V and J are TRBV5-1 and TRBJ2-7; a weak D match, TRBD1 (6 bases). Per the germline V gene, CDR1 is SGHRS and CDR2 is YFSETQ. The length of the CDR3 is 13 residues. The V end was cut by 0 bases, the J end by 2 bases, with 6 bases between. The CDR3 spells CASSLDRAYEQYF. Written as DNA, the CDR3 is TGCGCCAGCAGCTTGGACAGGGCCTACGAGCAGTACTTC. The full variable domain, its missing parts supplied by reference TRBV5-1 and TRBJ2-7, is KAGVTQTPRYLIKTRGQQVTLSCSPISGHRSVSWYQQTPGQGLQFLFEYFSETQRNKGNFPGRFSGRQFSNSRSEMNVSTLELGDSALYLCASSLDRAYEQYFGPGTRLTVT.

This CDR3 reads CASSDGAGYGYTF. The CDR3 region has the DNA TGTGCCAGCAGTGACGGGGCGGGATATGGCTACACCTTC. V is TRBV2 and J is TRBJ1-2, with D maybe TRBD1 (5 bases). The CDR3 is made up of 13 amino acids. Germline CDR1 SNHLY, CDR2 FYNNEI. V lost 3 bases, J lost 5 bases, and 10 bases lay in between.

The rearrangement links TRBV29-1 to TRBJ1-1; 7 bases fit TRBD1. Per germline, CDR1 SQVTM and CDR2 ANQGSEA. The junction had 10 bases not matched to a gene; V was cut back by 5 bases and J by 1 base. The CDR3 has 15 residues. This CDR3 reads CSVRGGLPRNTEAFF. CDR3 nucleotides: TGCAGCGTTAGAGGGGGCTTGCCCCGGAACACTGAAGCTTTCTTT.

J is TRBJ2-6 and V is TRBV19; 8 bases map to TRBD1. The CDR3 totals 17 residues. Germline values: CDR1 LNHDA, CDR2 SQIVND (reference sequence). V gave up 8 bases and J gave up 0 bases; unmatched junction bases: 9. CDR3 sequence (DNA): TGTGCCAGTGGGCCCGGGACAGGCTCCTCTGGGGCCAACGTCCTGACTTTC. Amino acids: CASGPGTGSSGANVLTF.

V gene TRBV19 combines with J gene TRBJ2-5; 10 bases agree with TRBD2. Germline-derived CDR1 and CDR2 are LNHDA and SQIVND (reference sequence). This CDR3 region has 14 residues. With 5 bases clipped from V and 3 bases from J, the junction kept 3 bases outside the gene matches. The CDR3 here is CASSSSGGKETQYF. Written as DNA, the CDR3 is TGTGCCAGTAGTTCTAGCGGGGGAAAAGAGACCCAGTACTTC.

This sequence joins TRBV19 and TRBJ1-1; D gene unclear. V shed 0 bases and J shed 5 bases, with 10 bases lying between them. CDR3 size: 14 residues. Germline lookup yields CDR1 LNHDA and CDR2 SQIVND (reference sequence). This CDR3 reads CASSIELVGTEAFF. Here the CDR3 DNA reads TGTGCCAGTAGTATAGAGCTAGTTGGAACTGAAGCTTTCTTT. The variable domain in full, with the rest retrieved from reference TRBV19 and TRBJ1-1, is DGGITQSPKYLFRKEGQNVTLSCEQNLNHDAMYWYRQDPGQGLRLIYYSQIVNDFQKGDIAEGYSVSREKKESFPLTVTSAQKNPTAFYLCASSIELVGTEAFFGQGTRLTVV.

The rearrangement joins TRBV5-8 to TRBJ1-2; 7 bases fit TRBD1. The CDR3 is 18 residues long. The V gene end was trimmed by 3 bases and the J gene end by 2 bases; junction bases not matched to a gene: 16. Per the germline V gene, CDR1 is SGHTS and CDR2 is YDEGEE. CDR3 residues: CASSWGQKYFPRNYGYTF. For the CDR3, the DNA is TGTGCCAGCAGCTGGGGACAGAAATATTTCCCTCGGAACTATGGCTACACCTTC. Variable domain in full (rest from reference TRBV5-8 and TRBJ1-2): EAGVTQSPTHLIKTRGQQATLRCSPISGHTSVYWYQQALGLGLQFLLWYDEGEERNRGNFPPRFSGRQFPNYSSELNVNALELEDSALYLCASSWGQKYFPRNYGYTFGSGTRLTVV.

The rearrangement uses TRBV1 and TRBJ2-1; the table's D gene call, TRBD2, was not cross checked with the DNA. TRBV1 constitutes a pseudogene. The CDR3 sequence is 15 residues long. The DNA for the CDR3 is TGCACCAGCAGCCGACCGGGACTCCCGGAGATCGAGCAGTTCTTC. It encodes CTSSRPGLPEIEQFF.

The CDR3 nucleotides read TGCAGCGTTGAGGGGGGTTACGAGCAGTACTTC. Encoded protein: CSVEGGYEQYF. The J gene is TRBJ2-7, the V gene TRBV29-1; TRBD2 might be the D (6 bases). V was cut by 3 bases and J by 4 bases, with 7 bases left in between. This CDR3 is 11 amino acids long. Germline V CDR1 and CDR2: SQVTM, ANQGSEA.

The chain has TRBV10-3 and TRBJ2-3; tentative D call: TRBD2 (5 bases). CDR1 and CDR2 (germline): ENHRY, SYGVKD. V was trimmed by 0 bases and J by 5 bases, leaving 6 bases between them. The CDR3 spans 13 residues. CDR3 amino acids: CAISESGIDTQYF. CDR3 DNA sequence: TGTGCCATCAGTGAGTCCGGGATAGATACGCAGTATTTT.

The CDR3 bases are TGTGCCAGCAGCTTTCTTGAGGGGGCAGATACGCAGTATTTT. Translation: CASSFLEGADTQYF. V and J are TRBV7-8 and TRBJ2-3; perhaps TRBD1 as D (6 bases). V gave up 3 bases and J gave up 4 bases, with 11 bases separating them. CDR3 size: 14 residues. Looked up from germline, CDR1 is SGHVS and CDR2 is FQNEAQ.

In DNA, the CDR3 is TGTGCCACCTCACAGGGACCCTCCTACAATGAGCAGTTCTTC. This codes for CATSQGPSYNEQFF. The rearrangement uses TRBV7-3 and TRBJ2-1; tentative D call: TRBD1 (6 bases). Germline V gives CDR1 SGHTA, CDR2 FQGTGA. The CDR3 runs 14 residues. With 10 bases removed from V and 0 bases from J, the gap between germline ends came to 13 bases.

The rearrangement links TRBV7-3 to TRBJ2-1; 10 bases are a match to TRBD2. J gave up 9 bases and V 4 bases, and 3 bases lay outside the gene matches. The germline CDR1 and CDR2 sequences are SGHTA and FQGTGA. This CDR3 spans 13 amino acids. This chain's CDR3 is CASSSLAGTEQFF. In DNA form, the CDR3 reads TGTGCCAGCAGCTCACTAGCGGGGACTGAGCAGTTCTTC.

This clone was recorded once. This chain links TRBV11-2 with TRBJ1-5, with D uncertain. V was clipped by 1 base and J by 2 bases, with 12 bases between them. This CDR3 comprises 16 residues. The V gene's germline CDR1 is SGHAT and CDR2 FQNNGV. For the CDR3, the DNA is TGTGCCAGCAGCTTAGGGGCCAGGAGGGGCAATCAGCCCCAGCATTTT. It specifies CASSLGARRGNQPQHF.

The chain combines TRBV19 with TRBJ2-1, with 10 bases fitting TRBD2. CDR3 size: 12 residues. V gave up 4 bases and J gave up 14 bases; unmatched junction bases: 5. From germline, CDR1 is LNHDA and CDR2 SQIVND (reference sequence). CDR3 in DNA: TGTGCCAGTAGTAGAACTAGCGGGGAGAAGTTCTTC. As protein: CASSRTSGEKFF.

This clone was seen once. The V gene is TRBV30, the J gene TRBJ1-4; TRBD1 matches 7 bases. With V trimmed by 3 bases and J by 8 bases, 3 bases remained unmatched. The CDR3 is 12 residues long. CDR1 is GTSNPN and CDR2 is SVGIG in the germline V gene (reference sequence). As DNA, the CDR3 is TGTGCCTGGAGACAGGGGAACGAAAAACTGTTTTTT. Its protein product is CAWRQGNEKLFF.

V is TRBV29-1 and J is TRBJ2-2; no clear D gene. Trimming shortened V by 7 bases and J by 4 bases, and 13 bases separated the two germline ends. Germline CDR1 and CDR2: SQVTM and ANQGSEA. This CDR3 region has 13 residues. CDR3 sequence reads: CSAKNRFTGELFF. The CDR3 region has the DNA TGCAGCGCCAAGAACAGATTCACCGGGGAGCTGTTTTTT.

V is TRBV27 and J is TRBJ2-2; D is possibly TRBD2 (7 bases). CDR3 size: 14 residues. V gave up 9 bases and J gave up 5 bases, with 16 bases separating them. Germline V gene lookup returns CDR1 MNHEY and CDR2 SMNVEV (reference sequence). Here the CDR3 DNA reads TGTGCCAGTGGGGAGGGGGGGTATACCGGGGAGCTGTTTTTT. Its protein product is CASGEGGYTGELFF.

J is TRBJ2-5 and V is TRBV29-1; TRBD2 matches 8 bases. V lost 7 bases to trimming and J lost 5 bases; unmatched junction nucleotides: 9. CDR1 and CDR2 from the germline V gene are SQVTM and ANQGSEA. The CDR3 spans 13 residues. The CDR3 coding sequence is TGCAGCGCCGTAATTCGGGGGGGGGAGACCCAGTACTTC. Residues: CSAVIRGGETQYF.

The rearrangement joins TRBV6-6 to TRBJ2-7; 7 bases match TRBD1. The CDR3 loop spans 15 amino acids. Trimming cost V 2 bases and J 4 bases; bases outside gene matches: 8. The germline V gene encodes CDR1 MNHNY and CDR2 SVGAGI (reference sequence). The CDR3 loop reads CASSYVVGTAYEQYF. As DNA, the CDR3 is TGTGCCAGCAGTTACGTGGTTGGGACAGCTTACGAGCAGTACTTC.

This rearrangement joins TRBV29-1 to TRBJ2-3; D may be TRBD1 (6 bases). Deletions cut 6 bases from V and 3 bases from J, with 19 bases between. This CDR3 region has 15 residues. CDR1 and CDR2 (germline): SQVTM, ANQGSEA. CDR3 sequence: CSVYPRDTRTDTQYF. For the CDR3, the DNA is TGCAGCGTCTACCCCCGGGACACCCGAACAGATACGCAGTATTTT.